The 7 T cell receptor beta chains below all came from one sample that was sequenced in a study of blood T cell repertoires in COVID-19 (dated by TCRdb to 2018 to 2021). The receptor library was made with the immunoSEQ multiplex PCR assay. Drawn from immuneACCESS, this table holds only the in-frame rearrangements with V and J called that TCRdb kept. Clones are partly lost; checked studies trace under half to an unresolved V gene and leave the rest unexplained. In this sample the table shows 150,000 to 180,000 clones, approximately 85% of which occur a single time. Under 0.8% of the sample lies in the top ten. The sample consisted of peripheral blood. The receptors come from a man aged 55 to 70 with COVID-19, enrolled during active disease.

The chain employs TRBV6-5 and TRBJ1-2; TRBD1 matches at 7 bases. The length of the CDR3 is 14 residues. The J segment lost 4 bases and the V segment lost 6 bases, leaving 8 bases of the junction unmatched. Looked up from germline, CDR1 is MNHEY and CDR2 is SVGAGI. The CDR3 DNA follows: TGTGCCAGCAGAGGACAGGTCCCCCCCTATGGCTACACCTTC. Protein sequence: CASRGQVPPYGYTF.

The rearrangement links TRBV18 to TRBJ2-1; 7 positions match TRBD2. The CDR3 is 16 amino acids. Germline V CDR1 and CDR2: KGHSH, LQKENI. With V trimmed by 2 bases and J by 5 bases, 9 bases remained unmatched. Here the CDR3 DNA reads TGTGCCAGCTCACCATTTGGAGCGGGACTAAACAATGAGCAGTTCTTC. Protein sequence: CASSPFGAGLNNEQFF.

V is TRBV3-1 (or the pseudogene TRBV3-2) and J is TRBJ2-1; D ambiguous. In germline, CDR1 is LGHDT, CDR2 YNNKEL (reference sequence). Trimming stripped 3 bases from V and 12 bases from J, with 12 bases between. CDR3 length equals 12 residues. CDR3 in amino acids: CASSHMSGRQFF. DNA for the CDR3: TGTGCCAGCAGCCATATGAGTGGGCGGCAGTTCTTC.

This chain links TRBV7-2 with TRBJ2-1; TRBD1 agrees at 8 bases. CDR1 is SGHTA and CDR2 is FQGNSA in the germline V gene. The V gene end was trimmed by 2 bases and the J gene end by 6 bases; junction bases not matched to a gene: 3. CDR3 length equals 14 residues. DNA of the CDR3: TGTGCCAGCAGCTTATTCACAGGGGGCAATGAGCAGTTCTTC. It codes for CASSLFTGGNEQFF.

V usage is TRBV18 and J usage is TRBJ1-3; D perhaps matches TRBD1 (5 bases). Trimming removed 6 bases from V and 0 bases from J, with 12 bases in between. The CDR3 has 15 amino acids. Germline loops: CDR1 KGHSH, CDR2 LQKENI. The CDR3, as DNA: TGTGCCAGCTCGATGACAGCTGACTCTGGAAACACCATATATTTT. Encoded protein: CASSMTADSGNTIYF.

The chain uses TRBV3-1 (or the pseudogene TRBV3-2) and TRBJ1-5; maybe TRBD1 (6 bases). Between the trimmed V and J ends, which lost 0 bases and 5 bases, there was a span of 14 bases. The CDR3 sequence is 16 residues long. CDR1 and CDR2 from the germline V gene are LGHDT and YNNKEL (reference sequence). CDR3 amino acids: CASSQDRPRGDQPQHF. The CDR3 bases are TGTGCCAGCAGCCAAGACAGGCCCAGGGGTGATCAGCCCCAGCATTTT.

The gene calls are TRBV28 and TRBJ2-3, with TRBD2 as a possible D gene (7 bases). CDR1 MDHEN and CDR2 SYDVKM come from the germline V gene. The CDR3 is made up of 14 amino acids. With 9 bases removed from V and 5 bases from J, the gap between germline ends came to 18 bases. The CDR3 bases are TGTGCCAGTCTTGTCGGGGGGCGGATAGATACGCAGTATTTT. It specifies CASLVGGRIDTQYF.